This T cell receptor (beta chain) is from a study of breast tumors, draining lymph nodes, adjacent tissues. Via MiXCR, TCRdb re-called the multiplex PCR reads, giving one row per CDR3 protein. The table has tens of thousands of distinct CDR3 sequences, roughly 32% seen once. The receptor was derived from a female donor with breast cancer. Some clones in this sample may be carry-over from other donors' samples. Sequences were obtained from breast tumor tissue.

CDR3: CATSRDLFRGGENIQYF. CDR3 DNA sequence: TGTGCCACCAGCAGAGATTTGTTCAGGGGCGGCGAAAACATTCAGTACTTC. The chain links TRBV15 to TRBJ2-4; TRBD1 is a possible D gene (6 bases). The CDR3 runs to 17 residues. Germline V gene lookup returns CDR1 LNHNV and CDR2 YYDKDF (reference sequence). Trimming left V 0 bases short and J 5 bases short, with 17 bases between.